This is a list of T cell receptor beta chains from one sample in a study of shared clonotypes between healthy human individuals. The assay was immunoSEQ multiplex PCR, and TCRdb's table has in-frame clones only and misses some. The sample lists about 980,000 clones; approximately 80% were seen once. The specimen sequenced was memory CD4+ T cells sorted from blood. The receptors shown here come from a man aged 18-30 years in good health. The CDR3 runs from the conserved cysteine through the conserved F or W. A D gene is named only where the DNA matches it firmly. Expanded clones are given a class, and other clones once, few, many or no size at all.

NA | 13 | NA | TRBJ1-1 | TRBV11-2 | TGTGCCAGCAGCCCCAGGGGGAACACTGAAGCTTTCTTT | CASSPRGNTEAFF
TRBD1 | 16 | NA | TRBJ2-2 | TRBV11-1 | TGTGCCAGCAGCTTCCTCACAGGGGGCGGGACCGGGGAGCTGTTTTTT | CASSFLTGGGTGELFF
NA | 14 | NA | TRBJ2-4 | TRBV7-2 | TGTGCCAGCAGTCAGACACTGGCGGCAAACATTCAGTACTTC | CASSQTLAANIQYF
NA | 14 | NA | TRBJ2-2 | TRBV10-3 | TGTGCCATCAGTGAGGGTCTACCGACCGGGGAGCTGTTTTTT | CAISEGLPTGELFF
NA | 15 | NA | TRBJ1-1 | TRBV5-4 | TGTGCCAGCAGCCCCGGAGGGGTCATGAACACTGAAGCTTTCTTT | CASSPGGVMNTEAFF
NA | 13 | NA | TRBJ2-3 | TRBV10-3 | TGTGCCATCAGGGACACAAACACAGATACGCAGTATTTT | CAIRDTNTDTQYF
NA | 18 | NA | TRBJ2-7 | TRBV5-5 | TGTGCCAGCAGCTTACGGACATTCCCCTACGGATCCAACTACGAGCAGTACTTC | CASSLRTFPYGSNYEQYF
TRBD1 | 15 | NA | TRBJ2-2 | TRBV6-5 | TGTGCCAGCAGTTTTCAGACAGGGTCCACCGGGGAGCTGTTTTTT | CASSFQTGSTGELFF
NA | 12 | once | TRBJ1-5 | TRBV7-9 | TGTGCCAGCAGCTTCCCAGGTCAGCCCCAGCATTTT | CASSFPGQPQHF
TRBD2 | 18 | NA | TRBJ2-7 | TRBV5-1 | TGCGCCAGCAGCTTGGGACTAGCGGGAGGCGGTTTCGCCTACGAGCAGTACTTC | CASSLGLAGGGFAYEQYF